This TCR beta chain is from a study of graft-versus-host responses after intestinal transplantation. At the level of the study: Grafts were multivisceral, liver-intestinal, or isolated intestinal. The study gave all recipients anti-thymocyte globulin induction, then tacrolimus and steroids for 2 to 3 years. Whole-study findings and limits: High graft-versus-host to host-versus-graft clonal ratios were found in allografts of patients who had graft-donor T cell macrochimerism.

The data were produced by immunoSEQ multiplex PCR, yet TCRdb's version contains in-frame clones alone and is incomplete. The table lists about 80,000 clones, 70% to 90% of them singletons. As regards this clone: Antigen: not known.

The CDR3 covers 15 residues. Trimming removed 2 bases at V and 2 bases at J, with 11 bases between. Germline assignment: CDR1 SGDLS and CDR2 YYNGEE. The origin of this receptor is a human donor who received an intestinal transplant. The sequenced sample was unstimulated CD4+ T cells sorted from spleen or lymph node cells, obtained before intestinal transplant. V is TRBV9 and J is TRBJ2-1; weak D call: TRBD2 (5 bases). The CDR3 protein is CASSVLGETYNEQFF. The CDR3 nucleotides are TGTGCCAGCAGCGTTTTGGGAGAAACCTACAATGAGCAGTTCTTC.